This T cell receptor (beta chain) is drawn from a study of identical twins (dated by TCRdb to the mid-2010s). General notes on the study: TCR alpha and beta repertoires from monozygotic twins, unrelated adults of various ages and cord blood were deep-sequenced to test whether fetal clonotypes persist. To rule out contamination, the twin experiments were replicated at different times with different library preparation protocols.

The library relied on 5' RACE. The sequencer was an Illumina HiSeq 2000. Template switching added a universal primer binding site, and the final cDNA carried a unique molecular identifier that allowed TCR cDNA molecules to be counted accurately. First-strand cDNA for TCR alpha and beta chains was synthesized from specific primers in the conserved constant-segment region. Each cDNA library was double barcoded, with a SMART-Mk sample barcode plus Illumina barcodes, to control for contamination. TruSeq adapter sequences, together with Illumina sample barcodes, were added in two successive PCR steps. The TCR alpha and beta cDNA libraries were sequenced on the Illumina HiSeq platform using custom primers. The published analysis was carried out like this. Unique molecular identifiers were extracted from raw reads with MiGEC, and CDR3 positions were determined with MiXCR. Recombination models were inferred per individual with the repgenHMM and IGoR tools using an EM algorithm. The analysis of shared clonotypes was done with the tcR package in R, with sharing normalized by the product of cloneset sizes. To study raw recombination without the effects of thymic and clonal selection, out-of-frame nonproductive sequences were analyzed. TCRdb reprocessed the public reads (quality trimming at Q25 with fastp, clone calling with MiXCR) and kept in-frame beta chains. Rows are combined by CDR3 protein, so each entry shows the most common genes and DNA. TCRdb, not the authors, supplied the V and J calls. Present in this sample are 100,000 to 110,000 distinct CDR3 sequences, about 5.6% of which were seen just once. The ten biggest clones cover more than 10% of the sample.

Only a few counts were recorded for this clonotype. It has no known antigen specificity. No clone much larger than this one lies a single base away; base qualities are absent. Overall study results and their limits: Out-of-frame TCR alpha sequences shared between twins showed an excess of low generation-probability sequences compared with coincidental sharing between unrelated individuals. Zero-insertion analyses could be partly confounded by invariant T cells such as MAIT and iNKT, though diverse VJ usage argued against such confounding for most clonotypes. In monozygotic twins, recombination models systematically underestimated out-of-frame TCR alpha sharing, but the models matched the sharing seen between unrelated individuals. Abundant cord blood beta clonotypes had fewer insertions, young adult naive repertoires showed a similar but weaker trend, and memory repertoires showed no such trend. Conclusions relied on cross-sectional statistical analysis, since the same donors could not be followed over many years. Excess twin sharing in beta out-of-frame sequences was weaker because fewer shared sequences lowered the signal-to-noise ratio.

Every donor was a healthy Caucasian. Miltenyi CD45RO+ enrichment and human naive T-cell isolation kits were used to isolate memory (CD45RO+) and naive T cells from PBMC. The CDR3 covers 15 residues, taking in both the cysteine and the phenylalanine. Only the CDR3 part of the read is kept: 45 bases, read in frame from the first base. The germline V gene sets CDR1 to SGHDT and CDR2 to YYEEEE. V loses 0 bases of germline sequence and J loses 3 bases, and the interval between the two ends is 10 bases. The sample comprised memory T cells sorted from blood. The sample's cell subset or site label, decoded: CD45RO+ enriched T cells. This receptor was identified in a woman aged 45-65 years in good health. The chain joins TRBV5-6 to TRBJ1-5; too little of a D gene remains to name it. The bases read TGTGCCAGCAGCTTGGCCGGCGGGGTCAATCAGCCCCAGCATTTT. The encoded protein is CASSLAGGVNQPQHF.